The T cell receptor (beta chain) under discussion was sequenced for a study of T cells in Graves' hyperthyroidism and ophthalmopathy. Study-wide results and limits: Through a model of 13 V-J features, ophthalmopathy was separated from stable hyperthyroidism.

Concerning this clonotype: No antigen is known for it.

TCR beta CDR3 region amplification was performed from RNA transcripts. An initial round of RT-PCR targeting the TCR CDR3 relied on the HTBI primer set. From the multiplex PCR reads, TCRdb called clonotypes with MiXCR, one entry per CDR3 protein. This table holds 100,000 to 130,000 distinct CDR3 sequences, about a sixth found once. The sample taken for sequencing was blood. This TCR was recovered from a woman between 50 and 59 years old with Graves' hyperthyroidism.

The CDR3 DNA sequence: TGTGCCAGCAGTCCTTCCGGGACTAGCGGGAGAGTCTACAATGAGCAGTTCTTC. Translated: CASSPSGTSGRVYNEQFF. The chain has TRBV12-3 or TRBV12-4 and TRBJ2-1; 14 bases fit TRBD2. CDR3 length equals 18 residues. V lost 5 bases and J lost 3; bases outside the gene matches: 9.